This is a list of T cell receptor beta chains from one sample in a study of blood T cell repertoires in COVID-19. Sequencing used immunoSEQ multiplex PCR; TCRdb keeps in-frame clones, though not all of them. The sample contains some 250,000 clones, around 79% of which appear only once. Input material: peripheral blood. These receptors originate from an elderly woman with acute or convalescent COVID-19. Each CDR3 is given with its conserved first and last residue. A D gene is named only where the DNA matches it firmly. Rows may omit the clone size; those that give it use once, few, many or a size class.

clone_size: -; v_call: TRBV5-4; j_call: TRBJ2-3; d_call: TRBD2; cdr3_aa: CASSLSSGGLSTDTQYF; cdr3_nt: TGTGCCAGCAGCCTCTCTAGCGGGGGGTTAAGCACAGATACGCAGTATTTT
clone_size: -; v_call: TRBV4-1; j_call: TRBJ1-2; d_call: TRBD1; cdr3_aa: CASSPGTGERYGYTF; cdr3_nt: TGCGCCAGCAGCCCCGGGACAGGGGAAAGATATGGCTACACCTTC
clone_size: -; v_call: TRBV6-5; j_call: TRBJ1-2; d_call: -; cdr3_aa: CASSYLANYGYTF; cdr3_nt: TGTGCCAGCAGTTACCTAGCCAACTATGGCTACACCTTC
clone_size: -; v_call: TRBV2; j_call: TRBJ1-2; d_call: -; cdr3_aa: CASSKQTLNYGYTF; cdr3_nt: TGTGCCAGCTCCAAGCAAACCCTTAACTATGGCTACACCTTC
clone_size: -; v_call: TRBV6-2/TRBV6-3; j_call: TRBJ1-2; d_call: TRBD1; cdr3_aa: CASSYFGTANYGYTF; cdr3_nt: TGTGCCAGCAGTTATTTCGGGACAGCCAACTATGGCTACACCTTC
clone_size: few; v_call: TRBV4-1; j_call: TRBJ2-1; d_call: -; cdr3_aa: CASSQPRGRTYNEQFF; cdr3_nt: TGCGCCAGCAGCCAACCTAGGGGCAGAACCTACAATGAGCAGTTCTTC
clone_size: once; v_call: TRBV7-2; j_call: TRBJ1-2; d_call: -; cdr3_aa: CASSYRSYGYTF; cdr3_nt: TGTGCCAGCAGCTACAGGAGCTATGGCTACACCTTC
clone_size: -; v_call: TRBV2; j_call: TRBJ2-7; d_call: -; cdr3_aa: CATLQGAPATGQYF; cdr3_nt: TGTGCCACCCTACAGGGAGCCCCAGCTACGGGGCAGTACTTC
clone_size: -; v_call: TRBV12-3/TRBV12-4; j_call: TRBJ1-5; d_call: TRBD1; cdr3_aa: CASSSTGGTPQHF; cdr3_nt: TGTGCCAGCAGTAGTACAGGGGGAACGCCCCAGCATTTT
clone_size: -; v_call: TRBV10-1; j_call: TRBJ2-7; d_call: TRBD2; cdr3_aa: CASSEASGTSYEQYF; cdr3_nt: TGCGCCAGCAGTGAGGCAAGCGGGACCTCCTACGAGCAGTACTTC
clone_size: -; v_call: TRBV5-1; j_call: TRBJ1-1; d_call: TRBD1; cdr3_aa: CASSTTGRTEAFF; cdr3_nt: TGCGCCAGCAGCACGACAGGGCGGACTGAAGCTTTCTTT
clone_size: -; v_call: TRBV14; j_call: TRBJ1-3; d_call: TRBD1; cdr3_aa: CASSPRQGSGNTIYF; cdr3_nt: TGTGCCAGCAGCCCTAGACAGGGGTCTGGAAACACCATATATTTT
clone_size: -; v_call: TRBV7-2; j_call: TRBJ1-1; d_call: -; cdr3_aa: CASSFRRNKNTEAFF; cdr3_nt: TGTGCCAGCAGCTTTAGGAGGAACAAGAACACTGAAGCTTTCTTT
clone_size: few; v_call: TRBV7-9; j_call: TRBJ1-6; d_call: TRBD1; cdr3_aa: CASSPWDRNNSPLHF; cdr3_nt: TGTGCCAGCAGCCCGTGGGACAGGAATAATTCACCCCTCCACTTT
clone_size: -; v_call: TRBV10-3; j_call: TRBJ1-2; d_call: TRBD1; cdr3_aa: CAISGAGGGNGYTF; cdr3_nt: TGTGCCATCAGTGGTGCAGGGGGCGGGAATGGCTACACCTTC
clone_size: -; v_call: TRBV2; j_call: TRBJ1-2; d_call: -; cdr3_aa: CASSFPAGVRDGYTF; cdr3_nt: TGTGCCAGCAGTTTTCCGGCAGGGGTCAGGGATGGCTACACCTTC
clone_size: -; v_call: TRBV18; j_call: TRBJ1-5; d_call: TRBD1; cdr3_aa: CASSERQGEPQHF; cdr3_nt: TGTGCCAGCTCAGAGCGACAGGGAGAGCCCCAGCATTTT
clone_size: -; v_call: TRBV5-1; j_call: TRBJ1-5; d_call: TRBD1; cdr3_aa: CASSQTGGNQPQHF; cdr3_nt: TGCGCCAGCAGCCAGACAGGGGGAAATCAGCCCCAGCATTTT
clone_size: -; v_call: TRBV2; j_call: TRBJ2-5; d_call: -; cdr3_aa: CASSESGSGQETQYF; cdr3_nt: TGTGCCAGCAGTGAATCGGGGTCGGGTCAAGAGACCCAGTACTTC
clone_size: few; v_call: TRBV27; j_call: TRBJ2-3; d_call: -; cdr3_aa: CASSLDPTGEDTQYF; cdr3_nt: TGTGCCAGCAGTTTAGACCCAACTGGAGAAGATACGCAGTATTTT
clone_size: -; v_call: TRBV10-1; j_call: TRBJ2-1; d_call: TRBD2; cdr3_aa: CASSDLGGESNEQFF; cdr3_nt: TGCGCCAGCAGTGACCTGGGAGGGGAGAGCAATGAGCAGTTCTTC
clone_size: -; v_call: TRBV5-6; j_call: TRBJ2-1; d_call: -; cdr3_aa: CASSLLGGAASYNEQFF; cdr3_nt: TGTGCCAGCAGCTTGTTGGGGGGTGCAGCATCCTACAATGAGCAGTTCTTC
clone_size: -; v_call: TRBV2; j_call: TRBJ2-1; d_call: TRBD2; cdr3_aa: CASSERGNYHNEQFF; cdr3_nt: TGTGCCAGCAGTGAGCGGGGGAACTACCACAATGAGCAGTTCTTC
clone_size: -; v_call: TRBV5-4; j_call: TRBJ2-2; d_call: TRBD2; cdr3_aa: CASSPQKASGGLTGELFF; cdr3_nt: TGTGCCAGCAGCCCCCAGAAGGCTAGCGGGGGTTTGACCGGGGAGCTGTTTTTT
clone_size: -; v_call: TRBV30; j_call: TRBJ2-5; d_call: TRBD1; cdr3_aa: CAWSVRTGRGTQYF; cdr3_nt: TGTGCCTGGAGTGTACGGACAGGCCGAGGGACCCAGTACTTC
clone_size: once; v_call: TRBV27; j_call: TRBJ2-1; d_call: TRBD1; cdr3_aa: CASSFRGRGNEQFF; cdr3_nt: TGTGCCAGCAGTTTCAGGGGGCGTGGCAATGAGCAGTTCTTC
clone_size: -; v_call: TRBV27; j_call: TRBJ1-2; d_call: TRBD1; cdr3_aa: CASSPDRGTFYGYTF; cdr3_nt: TGTGCCAGCAGCCCTGACAGGGGAACTTTCTATGGCTACACCTTC
clone_size: -; v_call: TRBV19; j_call: TRBJ2-7; d_call: TRBD1; cdr3_aa: CASSSGTGGTREQYF; cdr3_nt: TGTGCCAGTAGTTCCGGGACAGGGGGAACAAGGGAGCAGTACTTC
clone_size: -; v_call: TRBV5-1; j_call: TRBJ1-1; d_call: -; cdr3_aa: CASSPEGLGYLSTEAFF; cdr3_nt: TGCGCCAGCAGCCCGGAGGGGTTAGGGTACCTGAGCACTGAAGCTTTCTTT
clone_size: -; v_call: TRBV2; j_call: TRBJ2-2; d_call: -; cdr3_aa: CASSESTGELFF; cdr3_nt: TGTGCCAGCAGTGAGTCTACCGGGGAGCTGTTTTTT
clone_size: -; v_call: TRBV30; j_call: TRBJ1-5; d_call: -; cdr3_aa: CAWSKEGVQPQHF; cdr3_nt: TGTGCCTGGAGTAAGGAAGGGGTTCAGCCCCAGCATTTT
clone_size: -; v_call: TRBV18; j_call: TRBJ1-4; d_call: TRBD1; cdr3_aa: CASSQGQGREKLFF; cdr3_nt: TGTGCCAGCTCACAGGGACAGGGGCGTGAAAAACTGTTTTTT